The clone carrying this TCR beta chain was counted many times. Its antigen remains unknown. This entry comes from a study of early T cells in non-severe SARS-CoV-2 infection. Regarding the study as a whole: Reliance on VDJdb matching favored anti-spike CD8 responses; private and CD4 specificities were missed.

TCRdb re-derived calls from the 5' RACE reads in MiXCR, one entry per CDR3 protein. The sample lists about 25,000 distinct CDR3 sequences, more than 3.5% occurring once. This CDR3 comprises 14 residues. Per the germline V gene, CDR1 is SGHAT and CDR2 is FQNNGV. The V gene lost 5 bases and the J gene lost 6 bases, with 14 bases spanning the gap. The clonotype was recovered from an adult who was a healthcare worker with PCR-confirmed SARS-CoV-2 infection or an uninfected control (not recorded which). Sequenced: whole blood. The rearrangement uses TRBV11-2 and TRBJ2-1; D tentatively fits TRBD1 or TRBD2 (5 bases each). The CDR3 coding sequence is TGTGCCAGCAGCCACACGGGGACCCCCAATGAGCAGTTCTTC. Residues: CASSHTGTPNEQFF.